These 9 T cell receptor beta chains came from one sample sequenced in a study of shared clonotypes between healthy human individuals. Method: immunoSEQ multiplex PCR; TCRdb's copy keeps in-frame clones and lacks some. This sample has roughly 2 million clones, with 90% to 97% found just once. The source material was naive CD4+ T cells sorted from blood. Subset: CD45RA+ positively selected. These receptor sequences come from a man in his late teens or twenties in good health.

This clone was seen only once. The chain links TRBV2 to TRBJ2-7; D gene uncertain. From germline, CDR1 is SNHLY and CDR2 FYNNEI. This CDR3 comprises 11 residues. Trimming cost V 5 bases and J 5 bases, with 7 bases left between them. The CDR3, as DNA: TGTGCCAGCAGTAGGTCTAACGAGCAGTACTTC. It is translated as CASSRSNEQYF. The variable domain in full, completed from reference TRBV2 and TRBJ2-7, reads EPEVTQTPSHQVTQMGQEVILRCVPISNHLYFYWYRQILGQKVEFLVSFYNNEISEKSEIFDDQFSVERPDGSNFTLKIRSTKLEDSAMYFCASSRSNEQYFGPGTRLTVT.

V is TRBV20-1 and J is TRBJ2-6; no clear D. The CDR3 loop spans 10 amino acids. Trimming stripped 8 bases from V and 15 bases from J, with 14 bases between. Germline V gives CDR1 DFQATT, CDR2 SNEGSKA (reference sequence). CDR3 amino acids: CSTDPPPLTF. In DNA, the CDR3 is TGCAGTACAGATCCACCTCCCCTGACTTTC.

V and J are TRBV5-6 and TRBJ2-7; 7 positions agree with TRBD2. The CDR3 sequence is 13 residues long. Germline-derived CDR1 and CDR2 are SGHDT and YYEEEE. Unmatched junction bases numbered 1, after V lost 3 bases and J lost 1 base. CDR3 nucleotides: TGTGCCAGCAGCTCGGGACTATCCTACGAGCAGTACTTC. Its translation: CASSSGLSYEQYF.

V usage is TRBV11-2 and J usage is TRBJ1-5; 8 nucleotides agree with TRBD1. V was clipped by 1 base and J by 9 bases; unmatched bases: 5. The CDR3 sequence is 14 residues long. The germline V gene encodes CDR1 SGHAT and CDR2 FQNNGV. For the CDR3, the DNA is TGTGCCAGCAGCTTAGCAGGACAGGGAATGCCCCAGCATTTT. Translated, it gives CASSLAGQGMPQHF.

CDR3 region: CASGRADGHTGELFF. For the CDR3, the DNA is TGTGCCAGCGGCAGGGCGGACGGGCACACCGGGGAGCTGTTTTTT. This chain connects TRBV18 to TRBJ2-2; maybe TRBD1 (5 bases). The V end lost 8 bases, the J end lost 3 bases, and 16 bases lay between the germline ends. Germline CDR1 KGHSH, CDR2 LQKENI. There are 15 residues in the CDR3.

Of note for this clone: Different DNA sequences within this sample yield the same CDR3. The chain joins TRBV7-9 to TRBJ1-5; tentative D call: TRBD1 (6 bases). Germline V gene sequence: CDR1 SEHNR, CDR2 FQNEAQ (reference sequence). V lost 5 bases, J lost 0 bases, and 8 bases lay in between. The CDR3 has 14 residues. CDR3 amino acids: CASSGQYSNQPQHF. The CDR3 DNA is TGTGCCAGCAGCGGACAGTATAGCAATCAGCCCCAGCATTTT. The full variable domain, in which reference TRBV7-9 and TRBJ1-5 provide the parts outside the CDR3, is DTGVSQNPRHKITKRGQNVTFRCDPISEHNRLYWYRQTLGQGPEFLTYFQNEAQLEKSRLLSDRFSAERPKGSFSTLEIQRTEQGDSAMYLCASSGQYSNQPQHFGDGTRLSIL.

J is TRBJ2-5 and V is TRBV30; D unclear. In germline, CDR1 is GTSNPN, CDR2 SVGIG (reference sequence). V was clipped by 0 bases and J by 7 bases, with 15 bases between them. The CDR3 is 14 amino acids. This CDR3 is CAWSVGSAFGTQYF. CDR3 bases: TGTGCCTGGAGTGTAGGATCCGCCTTTGGGACCCAGTACTTC.

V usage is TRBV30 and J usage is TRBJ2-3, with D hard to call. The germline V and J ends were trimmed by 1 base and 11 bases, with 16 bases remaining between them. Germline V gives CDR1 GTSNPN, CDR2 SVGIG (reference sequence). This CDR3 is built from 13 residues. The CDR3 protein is CAWSAELSGRQYF. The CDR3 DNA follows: TGTGCCTGGAGTGCGGAACTGAGTGGTAGGCAGTATTTT.

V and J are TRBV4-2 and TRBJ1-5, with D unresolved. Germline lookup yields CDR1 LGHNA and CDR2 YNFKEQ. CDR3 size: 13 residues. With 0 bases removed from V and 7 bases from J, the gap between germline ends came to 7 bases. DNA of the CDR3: TGTGCCAGCAGCCAAGAGGTTGGCCAGCCCCAGCATTTT. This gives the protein CASSQEVGQPQHF.